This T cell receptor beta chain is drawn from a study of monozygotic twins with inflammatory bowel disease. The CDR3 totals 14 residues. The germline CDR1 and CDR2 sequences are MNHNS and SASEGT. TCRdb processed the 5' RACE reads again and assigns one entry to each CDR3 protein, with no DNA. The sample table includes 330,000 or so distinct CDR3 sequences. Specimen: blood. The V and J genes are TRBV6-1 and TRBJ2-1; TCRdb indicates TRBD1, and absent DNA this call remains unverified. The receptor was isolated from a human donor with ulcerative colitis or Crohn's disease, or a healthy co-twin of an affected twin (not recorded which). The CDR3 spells CASGGGAAYNEQFF.